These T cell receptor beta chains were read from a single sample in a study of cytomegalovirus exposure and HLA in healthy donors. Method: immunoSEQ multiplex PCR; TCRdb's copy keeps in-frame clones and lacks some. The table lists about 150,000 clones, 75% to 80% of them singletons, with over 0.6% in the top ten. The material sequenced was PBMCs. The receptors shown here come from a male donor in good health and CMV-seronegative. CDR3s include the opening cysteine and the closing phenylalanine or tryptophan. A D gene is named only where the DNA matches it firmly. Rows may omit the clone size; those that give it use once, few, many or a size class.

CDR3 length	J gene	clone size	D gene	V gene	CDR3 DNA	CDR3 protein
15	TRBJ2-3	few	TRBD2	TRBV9	TGTGCCAGCAGCTGGGGGGAGGGAAGCACAGATACGCAGTATTTT	CASSWGEGSTDTQYF
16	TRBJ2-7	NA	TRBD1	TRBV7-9	TGTTCCAGCAGCCAAGACGCGGGACAGGGAGTCTACGAGCAGTACTTC	CSSSQDAGQGVYEQYF
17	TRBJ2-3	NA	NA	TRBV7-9	TGTGCCAGCAGCTTAGACTTACAGGGCCGTAGACTGGGTACGCAGTATTTT	CASSLDLQGRRLGTQYF
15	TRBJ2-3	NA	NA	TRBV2	TGTGCCAGCAGGATGGGAGTAGCTTCTACAGATACGCAGTATTTT	CASRMGVASTDTQYF
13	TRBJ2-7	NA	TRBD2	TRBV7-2	TGTGCCAGCCGCGGTAGCGGGAGGTACGAGCAGTACTTC	CASRGSGRYEQYF
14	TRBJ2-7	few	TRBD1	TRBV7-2	TGTGCCAGCAGCCAGCGGACAGGGAGGACCGAGCAGTACTTC	CASSQRTGRTEQYF
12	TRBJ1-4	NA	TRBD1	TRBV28	TGTGCCAGCAGTAAACTGACAGGGGAACTGTTTTTT	CASSKLTGELFF
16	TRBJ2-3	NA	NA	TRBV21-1	TGTGCCAGCAGCAATCTTTTCGGGAGACGGCCAGATACGCAGTATTTT	CASSNLFGRRPDTQYF
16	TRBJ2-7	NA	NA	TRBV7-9	TGTTCCAGCAGCCCTCCCCCTGGGACAACCTCCTACGAGCAGTACTTC	CSSSPPPGTTSYEQYF
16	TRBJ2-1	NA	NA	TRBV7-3	TGTGCCAGCAGCTTAACCGGAGGACTCCCATACAATGAGCAGTTCTTC	CASSLTGGLPYNEQFF
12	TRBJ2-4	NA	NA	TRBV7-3	TGTGCCAGCAGCCCGACAGGCGGCATTCAGTACTTC	CASSPTGGIQYF